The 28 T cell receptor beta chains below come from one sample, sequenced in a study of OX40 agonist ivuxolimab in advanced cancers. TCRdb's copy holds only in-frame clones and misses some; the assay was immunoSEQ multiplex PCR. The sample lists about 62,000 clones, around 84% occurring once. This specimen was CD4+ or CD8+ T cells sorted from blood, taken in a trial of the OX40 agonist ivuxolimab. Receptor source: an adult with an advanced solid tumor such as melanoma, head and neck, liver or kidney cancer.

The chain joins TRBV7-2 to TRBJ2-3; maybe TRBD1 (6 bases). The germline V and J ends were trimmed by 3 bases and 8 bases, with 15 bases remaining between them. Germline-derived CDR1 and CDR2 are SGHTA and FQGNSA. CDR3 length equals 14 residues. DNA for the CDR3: TGTGCCAGCAGCTTGGGACACCCTCCGGGTACGCAGTATTTT. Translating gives CASSLGHPPGTQYF.

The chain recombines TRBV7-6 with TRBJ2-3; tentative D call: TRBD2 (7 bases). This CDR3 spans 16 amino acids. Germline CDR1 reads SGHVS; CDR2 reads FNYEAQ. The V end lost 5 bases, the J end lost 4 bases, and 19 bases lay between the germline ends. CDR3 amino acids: CASSLGGAPSADTQYF. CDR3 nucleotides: TGTGCCAGCAGCCTAGGGGGGGCGCCGTCCGCAGATACGCAGTATTTT. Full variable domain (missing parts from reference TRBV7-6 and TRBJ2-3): GAGVSQSPRYKVTKRGQDVALRCDPISGHVSLYWYRQALGQGPEFLTYFNYEAQQDKSGLPNDRFSAERPEGSISTLTIQRTEQRDSAMYRCASSLGGAPSADTQYFGPGTRLTVL.

CDR3 protein: CASSSFTGAGEQFF. The CDR3 DNA is TGTGCCAGCAGCTCTTTCACAGGGGCCGGAGAGCAGTTCTTC. The J gene is TRBJ2-1, the V gene TRBV7-9, with 7 bases identical to TRBD1. J lost 10 bases, V lost 4 bases, and 10 bases had no gene match. This CDR3 has 14 residues. From germline, CDR1 is SEHNR and CDR2 FQNEAQ (reference sequence).

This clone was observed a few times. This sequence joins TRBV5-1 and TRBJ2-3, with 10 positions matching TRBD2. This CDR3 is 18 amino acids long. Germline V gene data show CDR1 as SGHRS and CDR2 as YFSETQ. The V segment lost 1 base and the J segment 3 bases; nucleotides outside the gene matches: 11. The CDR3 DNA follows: TGCGCCAGCAGCTTGCAAGGGACTAGCGCCCCAGAGACAGATACGCAGTATTTT. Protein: CASSLQGTSAPETDTQYF. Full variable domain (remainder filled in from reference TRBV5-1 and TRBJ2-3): KAGVTQTPRYLIKTRGQQVTLSCSPISGHRSVSWYQQTPGQGLQFLFEYFSETQRNKGNFPGRFSGRQFSNSRSEMNVSTLELGDSALYLCASSLQGTSAPETDTQYFGPGTRLTVL.

CDR3 region: CASPGRAVRPQHF. In DNA form, the CDR3 reads TGTGCCAGTCCCGGCAGGGCAGTCCGACCCCAGCATTTT. This rearrangement joins TRBV19 to TRBJ1-5; maybe TRBD1 (5 bases). Germline CDR1 is LNHDA and CDR2 is SQIVND (reference sequence). This CDR3 comprises 13 residues. Trimming shortened V by 8 bases and J by 10 bases, and 18 bases separated the two germline ends.

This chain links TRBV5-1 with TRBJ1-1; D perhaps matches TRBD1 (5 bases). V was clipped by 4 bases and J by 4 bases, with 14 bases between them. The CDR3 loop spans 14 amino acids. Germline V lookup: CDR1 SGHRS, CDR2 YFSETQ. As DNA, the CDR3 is TGCGCCAGCAGCCCGTCCTGGGGGAGCACTGAAGCTTTCTTT. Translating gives CASSPSWGSTEAFF.

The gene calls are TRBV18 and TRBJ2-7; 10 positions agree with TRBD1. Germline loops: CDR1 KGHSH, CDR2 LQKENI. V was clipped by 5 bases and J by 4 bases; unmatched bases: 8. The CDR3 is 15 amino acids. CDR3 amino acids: CASSRAGTGVYEQYF. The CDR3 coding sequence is TGTGCCAGCTCAAGAGCCGGGACAGGGGTTTACGAGCAGTACTTC.

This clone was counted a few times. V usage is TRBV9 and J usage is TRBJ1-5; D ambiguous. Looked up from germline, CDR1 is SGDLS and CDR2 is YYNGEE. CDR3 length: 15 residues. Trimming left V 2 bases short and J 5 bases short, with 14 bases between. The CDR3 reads CASSVGSSEDQPQHF. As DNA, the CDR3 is TGTGCCAGCAGCGTGGGATCGTCGGAGGATCAGCCCCAGCATTTT.

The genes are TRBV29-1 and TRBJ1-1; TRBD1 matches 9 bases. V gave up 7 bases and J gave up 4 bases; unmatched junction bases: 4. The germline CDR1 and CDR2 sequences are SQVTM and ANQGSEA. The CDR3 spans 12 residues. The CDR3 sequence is CSGGTGSTEAFF. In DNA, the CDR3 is TGCAGCGGTGGGACAGGGAGCACTGAAGCTTTCTTT.

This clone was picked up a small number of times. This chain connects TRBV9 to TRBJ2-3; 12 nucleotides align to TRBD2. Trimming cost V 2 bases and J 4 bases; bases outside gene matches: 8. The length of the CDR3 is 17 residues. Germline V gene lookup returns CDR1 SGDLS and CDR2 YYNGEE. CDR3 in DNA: TGTGCCAGCAGCGTCAGTACTAGCGGGGGGATGTCAGATACGCAGTATTTT. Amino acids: CASSVSTSGGMSDTQYF.

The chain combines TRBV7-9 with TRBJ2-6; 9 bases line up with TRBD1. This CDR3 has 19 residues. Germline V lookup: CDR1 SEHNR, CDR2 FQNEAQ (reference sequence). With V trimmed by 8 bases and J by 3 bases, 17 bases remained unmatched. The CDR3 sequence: CASRAIPGQGTSGANVLTF. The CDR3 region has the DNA TGTGCCAGCCGAGCGATTCCGGGACAGGGAACGAGTGGGGCCAACGTCCTGACTTTC.

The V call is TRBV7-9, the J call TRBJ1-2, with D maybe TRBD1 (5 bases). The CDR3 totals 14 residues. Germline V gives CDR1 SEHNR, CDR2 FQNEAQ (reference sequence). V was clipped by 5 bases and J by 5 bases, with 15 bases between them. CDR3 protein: CASSPNRGLYGYTF. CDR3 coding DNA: TGTGCCAGCAGCCCAAATCGGGGACTATATGGCTACACCTTC.

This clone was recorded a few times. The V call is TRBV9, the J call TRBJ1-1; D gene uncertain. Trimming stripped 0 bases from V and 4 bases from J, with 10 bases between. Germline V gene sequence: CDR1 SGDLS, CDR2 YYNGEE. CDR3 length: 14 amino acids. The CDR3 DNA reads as TGTGCCAGCAGCGTAGGGGTTGGAGGCACTGAAGCTTTCTTT. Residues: CASSVGVGGTEAFF.

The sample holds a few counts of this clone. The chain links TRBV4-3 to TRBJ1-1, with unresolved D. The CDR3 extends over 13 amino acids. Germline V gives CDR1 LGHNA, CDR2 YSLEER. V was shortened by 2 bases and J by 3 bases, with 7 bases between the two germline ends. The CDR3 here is CASSQSPDTEAFF. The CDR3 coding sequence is TGCGCCAGCAGCCAATCCCCCGACACTGAAGCTTTCTTT.

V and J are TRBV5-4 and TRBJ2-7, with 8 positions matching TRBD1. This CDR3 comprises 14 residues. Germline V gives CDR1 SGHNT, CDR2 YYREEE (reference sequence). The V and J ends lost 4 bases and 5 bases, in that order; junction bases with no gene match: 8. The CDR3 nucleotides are TGTGCCAGCAGCCTCGGACAGGGCCGGAACGAGCAGTACTTC. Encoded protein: CASSLGQGRNEQYF. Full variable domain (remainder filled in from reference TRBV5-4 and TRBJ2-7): ETGVTQSPTHLIKTRGQQVTLRCSSQSGHNTVSWYQQALGQGPQFIFQYYREEENGRGNFPPRFSGLQFPNYSSELNVNALELDDSALYLCASSLGQGRNEQYFGPGTRLTVT.

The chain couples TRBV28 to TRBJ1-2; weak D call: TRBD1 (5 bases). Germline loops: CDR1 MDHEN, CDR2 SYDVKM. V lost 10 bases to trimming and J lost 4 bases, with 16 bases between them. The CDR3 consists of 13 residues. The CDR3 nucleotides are TGTGCCATCCGGACACCGGAGGGCTATGGCTACACCTTC. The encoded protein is CAIRTPEGYGYTF.

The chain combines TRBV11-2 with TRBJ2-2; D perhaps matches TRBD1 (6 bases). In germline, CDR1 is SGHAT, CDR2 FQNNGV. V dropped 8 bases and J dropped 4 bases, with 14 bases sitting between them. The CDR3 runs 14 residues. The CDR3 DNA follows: TGTGCCAGCCGATTCACAGGGTCCACCGGGGAGCTGTTTTTT. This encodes CASRFTGSTGELFF. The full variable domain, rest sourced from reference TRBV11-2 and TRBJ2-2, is EAGVAQSPRYKIIEKRQSVAFWCNPISGHATLYWYQQILGQGPKLLIQFQNNGVVDDSQLPKDRFSAERLKGVDSTLKIQPAKLEDSAVYLCASRFTGSTGELFFGEGSRLTVL.

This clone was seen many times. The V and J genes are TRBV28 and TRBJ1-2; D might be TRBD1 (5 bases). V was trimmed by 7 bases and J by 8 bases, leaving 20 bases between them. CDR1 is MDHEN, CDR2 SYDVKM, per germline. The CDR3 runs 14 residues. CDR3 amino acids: CASTLGGGTRGYTF. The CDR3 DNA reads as TGTGCCAGCACCCTTGGGGGAGGGACTCGAGGCTACACCTTC.

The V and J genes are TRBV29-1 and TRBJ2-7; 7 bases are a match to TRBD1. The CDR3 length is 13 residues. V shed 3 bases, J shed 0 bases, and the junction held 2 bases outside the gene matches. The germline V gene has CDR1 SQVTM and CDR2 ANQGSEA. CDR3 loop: CSVDGDSSYEQYF. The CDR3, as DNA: TGCAGCGTTGACGGGGACAGCTCCTACGAGCAGTACTTC.

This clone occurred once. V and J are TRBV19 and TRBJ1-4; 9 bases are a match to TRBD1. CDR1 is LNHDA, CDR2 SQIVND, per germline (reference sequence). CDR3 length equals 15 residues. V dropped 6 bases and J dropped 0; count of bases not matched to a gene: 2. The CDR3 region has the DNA TGTGCCAGTAGGGACAGGGGATCAACTAATGAAAAACTGTTTTTT. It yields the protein CASRDRGSTNEKLFF.

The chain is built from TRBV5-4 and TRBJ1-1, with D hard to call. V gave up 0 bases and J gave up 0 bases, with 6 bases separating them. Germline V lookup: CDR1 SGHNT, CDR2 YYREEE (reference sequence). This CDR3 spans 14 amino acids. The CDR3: CASSLGPMNTEAFF. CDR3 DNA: TGTGCCAGCAGCTTGGGCCCCATGAACACTGAAGCTTTCTTT.

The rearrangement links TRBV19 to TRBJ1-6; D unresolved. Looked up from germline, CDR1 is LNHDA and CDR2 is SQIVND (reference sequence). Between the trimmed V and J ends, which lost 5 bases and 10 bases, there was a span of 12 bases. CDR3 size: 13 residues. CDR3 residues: CASSPRLRSPLHF. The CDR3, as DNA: TGTGCCAGTAGTCCAAGACTGAGATCACCCCTCCACTTT.

The CDR3, as DNA: TGTGCCAGCAGTTTGCGAAAGGTAACGGGCCAGGATGAGCAGTTCTTC. As protein: CASSLRKVTGQDEQFF. This chain joins TRBV28 and TRBJ2-1; D is undetermined. Germline V gene lookup returns CDR1 MDHEN and CDR2 SYDVKM. Trimming stripped 3 bases from V and 8 bases from J, with 20 bases between. The CDR3 has 16 residues.

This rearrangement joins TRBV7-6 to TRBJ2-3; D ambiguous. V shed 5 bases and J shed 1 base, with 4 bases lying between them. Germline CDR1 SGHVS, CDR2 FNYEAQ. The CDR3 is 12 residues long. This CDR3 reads CASSMRTDTQYF. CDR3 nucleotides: TGTGCCAGCAGCATGCGCACAGATACGCAGTATTTT.

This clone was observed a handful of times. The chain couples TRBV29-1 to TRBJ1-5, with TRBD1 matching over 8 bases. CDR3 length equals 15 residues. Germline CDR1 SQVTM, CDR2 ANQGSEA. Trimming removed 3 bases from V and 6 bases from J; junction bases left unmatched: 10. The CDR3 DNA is TGCAGCGTTGATGACAGGGGCAATTATTGTCAGCCCCAGCATTTT. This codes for CSVDDRGNYCQPQHF.

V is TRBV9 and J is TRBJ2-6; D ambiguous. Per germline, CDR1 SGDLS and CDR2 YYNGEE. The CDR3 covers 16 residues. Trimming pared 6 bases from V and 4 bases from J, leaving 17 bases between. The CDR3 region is CASTPRWGSGANVLTF. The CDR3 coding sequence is TGTGCCAGCACCCCTCGATGGGGTTCCGGGGCCAACGTCCTGACTTTC.

The CDR3 sequence: CASRIGITTHYGYTF. For the CDR3, the DNA is TGTGCCAGCAGAATCGGGATTACTACCCACTATGGCTACACCTTC. The chain uses TRBV28 and TRBJ1-2; D unclear. The CDR3 is 15 residues long. CDR1 and CDR2 (germline): MDHEN, SYDVKM. The germline V and J ends were trimmed by 6 bases and 3 bases, with 17 bases remaining between them.

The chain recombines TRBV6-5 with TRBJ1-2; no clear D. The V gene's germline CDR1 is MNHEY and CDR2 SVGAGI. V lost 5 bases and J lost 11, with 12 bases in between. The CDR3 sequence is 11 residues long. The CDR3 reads CASSTRGDYTF. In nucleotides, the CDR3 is TGTGCCAGCAGTACCCGGGGAGATTACACCTTC.